The following is a T cell receptor beta chain sequence with its context. As yet, its antigen is unknown. The data stem from a study of shared clonotypes between healthy human individuals. All donors qualified as healthy HIV-negative adults and had experienced no recent acute infections or vaccinations. Roughly 93 million PBMCs supplied genomic DNA for unsorted samples. Under the authors' procedure: ImmunoSEQ supplied junction-only sequences lacking quality scores, so filtering was different. The repertoire was sequenced with immunoSEQ multiplex PCR; TCRdb's copy has only in-frame clones and lacks some. That table furnishes V, J and clone size, whereas the DNA furnished D and trimming. Of approximately 460,000 clones detected, more than 70% appear once; the ten largest clones hold around 12%. Findings of the study overall: An effect of sequencing depth on clonotype sharing among donors was expected.

The receptor comes from a woman between 40 and 55 years old in good health. Some clones in this sample may be carry-over from other donors' samples. What was sequenced was PBMCs.

The DNA for the CDR3 is TGTGCCAGCAGCGGGACCGGGACAGGGTTGTCTGGGGCCAACGTCCTGACTTTC. Protein product: CASSGTGTGLSGANVLTF. The chain uses TRBV9 and TRBJ2-6; TRBD1 agrees at 9 bases. The V gene's germline CDR1 is SGDLS and CDR2 YYNGEE. J lost 1 base, V lost 3 bases, and 8 bases had no gene match. This CDR3 has 18 amino acids.